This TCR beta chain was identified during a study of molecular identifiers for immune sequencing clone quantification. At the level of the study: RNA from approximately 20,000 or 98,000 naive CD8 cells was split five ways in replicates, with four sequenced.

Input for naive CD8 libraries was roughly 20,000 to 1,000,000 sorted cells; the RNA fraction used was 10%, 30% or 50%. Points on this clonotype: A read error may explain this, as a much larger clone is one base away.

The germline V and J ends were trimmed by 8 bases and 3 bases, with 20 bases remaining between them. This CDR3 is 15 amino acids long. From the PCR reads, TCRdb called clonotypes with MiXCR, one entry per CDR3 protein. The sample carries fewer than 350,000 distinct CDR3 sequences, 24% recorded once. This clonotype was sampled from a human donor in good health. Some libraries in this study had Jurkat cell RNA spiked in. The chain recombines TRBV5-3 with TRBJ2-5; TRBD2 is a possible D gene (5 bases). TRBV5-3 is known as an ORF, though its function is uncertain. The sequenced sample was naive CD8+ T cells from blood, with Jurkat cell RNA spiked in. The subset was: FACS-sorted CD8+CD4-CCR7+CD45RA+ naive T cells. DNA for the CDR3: TGTGCCAGCAGCCTCGAACGGACGGGAAAAGAGACCCAGTACTTC. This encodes CASSLERTGKETQYF.